One T cell receptor (beta chain) is described in this entry. Its matching antigen is unknown. The protocol was immunoSEQ multiplex PCR, while the TCRdb copy is restricted to in-frame clones and leaves out a portion. The table lists approximately 240,000 clones, about 93% of them singletons. The CDR3 extends over 15 amino acids. The germline V gene has CDR1 SGHRS and CDR2 YFSETQ. J gave up 6 bases and V 3 bases, and 5 bases lay outside the gene matches. This entry comes from a study of cytomegalovirus exposure and HLA in healthy donors. Findings of the study overall: Accounts indicate the classifier identified cytomegalovirus status with strong specificity and sensitivity.

The origin of this receptor is a woman aged 18-29 years in good health and CMV-seronegative. The chain links TRBV5-1 to TRBJ1-4, with 10 bases fitting TRBD1. The sequencing sample was made of PBMCs. The CDR3 sequence is CASSWTGGKDEKLFF. The CDR3 DNA reads TGCGCCAGCAGCTGGACAGGGGGAAAAGATGAAAAACTGTTTTTT.